The 14 T cell receptor beta chains given below trace back to one sample, sequenced in a study of response to subunit inactivated influenza vaccine. TCRdb redid the calling of the RT-PCR reads with MiXCR, one entry per CDR3 protein. The table records around 650,000 distinct CDR3 sequences, 15% to 17% of them present only once. The sample here was PBMCs from blood, taken 11 to 12 days after vaccination. The origin of the receptors is a man aged 45-60 years who received an inactivated influenza vaccine.

This clonotype came up a few times. This rearrangement joins TRBV12-3 or TRBV12-4 to TRBJ1-3; 7 bases are a match to TRBD1. CDR3 size: 16 residues. V shed 6 bases and J 0 bases; nucleotides not matched to a gene: 8. The CDR3 DNA reads as TGTGCCAGCAGACCGGGACAGCTTTACTCTGGAAACACCATATATTTT. Translating it yields CASRPGQLYSGNTIYF.

This chain connects TRBV4-3 to TRBJ2-3; D possibly matches TRBD1 or TRBD2 (6 bases each). CDR1 is LGHNA and CDR2 is YSLEER in the germline V gene. The germline V and J ends were trimmed by 1 base and 5 bases, with 13 bases remaining between them. The CDR3 has 15 residues. The CDR3 here is CASSQVWGAGDTQYF. In nucleotides, the CDR3 is TGCGCCAGCAGCCAAGTGTGGGGGGCCGGAGATACGCAGTATTTT.

The chain couples TRBV18 to TRBJ1-4; the D gene is possibly TRBD1 (5 bases). Germline loops: CDR1 KGHSH, CDR2 LQKENI. This CDR3 has 14 amino acids. Trimming took off 3 bases at V and 2 bases at J, with 7 bases between the two ends. The CDR3 region is CASSPRDTNEKLFF. The CDR3 DNA reads as TGTGCCAGCTCACCCCGGGACACTAATGAAAAACTGTTTTTT.

This clonotype appeared many times. The rearrangement uses TRBV10-3 and TRBJ2-1; no firm D call. The CDR3 runs 13 residues. Per germline, CDR1 ENHRY and CDR2 SYGVKD. The V end was cut by 3 bases, the J end by 6 bases, with 9 bases between. The CDR3 sequence: CAISDTRSNEQFF. The CDR3 DNA reads as TGTGCCATCAGTGATACAAGGAGCAATGAGCAGTTCTTC.

In this sample, this clonotype turned up a few times. The chain carries TRBV6-2 or TRBV6-3 and TRBJ2-7; 10 bases are a match to TRBD1. J lost 1 base, V lost 7 bases, and 4 bases had no gene match. This CDR3 is built from 14 residues. Germline V gives CDR1 MNHEY, CDR2 SVGEGT. The CDR3 reads CASIPGQGSYEQYF. The CDR3 region has the DNA TGTGCCAGCATTCCGGGACAGGGGTCCTACGAGCAGTACTTC.

The chain is built from TRBV29-1 and TRBJ2-5, with TRBD1 identical over 9 bases. The V and J ends lost 3 bases and 4 bases, in that order; junction bases with no gene match: 6. Looked up from germline, CDR1 is SQVTM and CDR2 is ANQGSEA. The CDR3 covers 14 residues. CDR3: CSVEDRGISETQYF. Written as DNA, the CDR3 is TGCAGCGTTGAGGACAGGGGAATTTCAGAGACCCAGTACTTC.

The chain combines TRBV20-1 with TRBJ2-7; 9 nucleotides line up with TRBD2. Germline values: CDR1 DFQATT, CDR2 SNEGSKA (reference sequence). With 5 bases clipped from V and 7 bases from J, the junction kept 12 bases outside the gene matches. There are 14 residues in the CDR3. The CDR3 bases are TGCAGTGCTCATCCGGGACTAGCAAGGGGGGAGCAGTACTTC. Its translation is CSAHPGLARGEQYF.

The gene calls are TRBV7-9 and TRBJ2-3; 8 bases fit TRBD1. The CDR3 has 14 residues. In germline, CDR1 is SEHNR, CDR2 FQNEAQ (reference sequence). Germline trimming cut 7 bases from V and 4 bases from J; bases unmatched to any gene: 7. CDR3 in DNA: TGTGCCAGCACCACGACAGGGGCCCCAGATACGCAGTATTTT. Translation: CASTTTGAPDTQYF.

This clonotype was seen only a few times. In nucleotides, the CDR3 is TGTGCCAGCAGCTTAAGACTAGCCGGAGGCCATGAGCAGTTCTTC. Translating it yields CASSLRLAGGHEQFF. The chain couples TRBV7-9 to TRBJ2-1; 7 positions match TRBD2. The J segment lost 8 bases and the V segment lost 2 bases, leaving 9 bases of the junction unmatched. Germline V gene data show CDR1 as SEHNR and CDR2 as FQNEAQ (reference sequence). CDR3 length: 15 amino acids.

The rearrangement uses TRBV18 and TRBJ1-4; D remains unclear. With 1 base removed from V and 5 bases from J, the gap between germline ends came to 14 bases. CDR1 and CDR2 (germline): KGHSH, LQKENI. This CDR3 is built from 16 residues. In nucleotides, the CDR3 is TGTGCCAGCTCACCACGGTTCCCGGCGGCAAATGAAAAACTGTTTTTT. This encodes CASSPRFPAANEKLFF. Using reference TRBV18 and TRBJ1-4 for the parts outside the CDR3, the full variable domain is NAGVMQNPRHLVRRRGQEARLRCSPMKGHSHVYWYRQLPEEGLKFMVYLQKENIIDESGMPKERFSAEFPKEGPSILRIQQVVRGDSAAYFCASSPRFPAANEKLFFGSGTQLSVL.

This clonotype has at least ten counts. The rearrangement links TRBV5-1 to TRBJ2-7, with 9 bases that match TRBD1. The V gene end was trimmed by 5 bases and the J gene end by 3 bases; junction bases not matched to a gene: 6. The germline V gene has CDR1 SGHRS and CDR2 YFSETQ. The CDR3 runs to 14 residues. CDR3 coding DNA: TGCGCCAGCAGTGCCGGGACAGGGAGCTACGAGCAGTACTTC. Protein sequence: CASSAGTGSYEQYF.

The chain is built from TRBV5-1 and TRBJ2-1; weak D call: TRBD1 (5 bases). Germline lookup yields CDR1 SGHRS and CDR2 YFSETQ. V was trimmed by 5 bases and J by 0 bases, leaving 24 bases between them. The CDR3 is 19 amino acids. The DNA for the CDR3 is TGCGCCAGCAGTAAGGGGATGGGCGTGGGCAAGGGCTCCTACAATGAGCAGTTCTTC. It codes for CASSKGMGVGKGSYNEQFF.

There are a few counts of this clonotype. The chain joins TRBV5-6 to TRBJ1-2; 9 bases agree with TRBD1. The CDR3 covers 14 residues. The germline CDR1 and CDR2 sequences are SGHDT and YYEEEE. The trim removed 3 bases at V and 4 bases at J, leaving 4 bases unmatched. CDR3 coding DNA: TGTGCCAGCAGCTCCGGGACAGGGACCTATGGCTACACCTTC. Its translation is CASSSGTGTYGYTF.

This clonotype was seen at least ten times. The chain combines TRBV3-1 with TRBJ2-2; D is undetermined. In germline, CDR1 is LGHDT, CDR2 YNNKEL (reference sequence). V was pared by 4 bases and J by 3 bases, with 6 bases between. The CDR3 contains 13 residues. The CDR3 sequence is CASSPLDTGELFF. The DNA for the CDR3 is TGTGCCAGCAGCCCTTTAGACACCGGGGAGCTGTTTTTT.